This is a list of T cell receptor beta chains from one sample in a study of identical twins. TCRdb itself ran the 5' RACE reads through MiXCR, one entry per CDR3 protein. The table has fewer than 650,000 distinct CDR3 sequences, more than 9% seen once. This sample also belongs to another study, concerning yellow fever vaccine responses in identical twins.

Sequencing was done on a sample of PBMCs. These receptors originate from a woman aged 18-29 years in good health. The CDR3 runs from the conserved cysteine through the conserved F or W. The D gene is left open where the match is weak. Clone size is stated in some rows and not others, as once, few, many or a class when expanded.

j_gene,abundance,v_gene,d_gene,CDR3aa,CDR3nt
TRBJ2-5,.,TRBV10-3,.,CAISGAGEETQYF,TGTGCCATCAGTGGGGCAGGGGAAGAGACCCAGTACTTC
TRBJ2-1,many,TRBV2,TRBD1,CASTGTGDNEQFF,TGTGCCAGCACCGGGACAGGGGACAATGAGCAGTTCTTC
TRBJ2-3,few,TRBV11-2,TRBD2,CASSHRLAASTDTQYF,TGTGCCAGCAGCCATCGACTAGCAGCTAGCACAGATACGCAGTATTTT
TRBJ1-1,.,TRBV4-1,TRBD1,CASSQAGTGFFVGVTEAFF,TGCGCCAGCAGCCAAGCCGGGACAGGGTTTTTCGTAGGTGTCACTGAAGCTTTCTTT
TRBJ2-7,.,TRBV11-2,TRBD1,CASSPRPGTGAELTYEQYF,TGTGCCAGCAGCCCCCGTCCCGGGACAGGGGCCGAACTCACCTACGAGCAGTACTTC
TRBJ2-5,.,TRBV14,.,CASSQWGETQYF,TGTGCCAGCAGCCAATGGGGGGAGACCCAGTACTTC
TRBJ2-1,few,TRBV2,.,CASSVTGRLFF,TGTGCCAGCAGTGTAACAGGGAGGTTGTTCTTC
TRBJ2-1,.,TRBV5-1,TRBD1,CASSLEGQGADEQFF,TGCGCCAGCAGCTTGGAGGGACAGGGGGCAGATGAGCAGTTCTTC
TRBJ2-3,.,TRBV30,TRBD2,CAWIRGGGAPDTQYF,TGTGCCTGGATCAGGGGCGGGGGGGCCCCAGATACGCAGTATTTT
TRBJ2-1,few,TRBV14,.,CASSQELAKYNEQFF,TGTGCCAGCAGCCAAGAGCTAGCTAAATACAATGAGCAGTTCTTC
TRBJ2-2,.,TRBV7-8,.,CASSLGLASSGELFF,TGTGCCAGCAGCTTGGGATTGGCATCCTCCGGGGAGCTGTTTTTT
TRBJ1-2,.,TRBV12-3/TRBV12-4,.,CASSLSAATNYGYTF,TGTGCCAGCAGTTTAAGTGCGGCAACTAACTATGGCTACACCTTC
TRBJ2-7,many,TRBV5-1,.,CASSLISGPYEQYF,TGCGCCAGCAGCTTGATATCGGGGCCCTACGAGCAGTACTTC
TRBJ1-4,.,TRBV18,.,CASSPSGPNEKLFF,TGTGCCAGCTCACCAAGCGGCCCTAATGAAAAACTGTTTTTT
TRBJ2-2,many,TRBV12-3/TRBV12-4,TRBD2,CASSRTSGSPRTGELFF,TGTGCCAGCAGCCGGACTAGCGGGAGCCCTAGGACCGGGGAGCTGTTTTTT
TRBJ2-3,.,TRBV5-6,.,CASSLGSPRADTQYF,TGTGCCAGCAGCTTAGGCAGCCCGAGGGCAGATACGCAGTATTTT
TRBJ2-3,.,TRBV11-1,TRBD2,CASSLISGTSGRMGDTQYF,TGTGCCAGCAGCCTCATAAGCGGGACTAGCGGGAGAATGGGAGATACGCAGTATTTT
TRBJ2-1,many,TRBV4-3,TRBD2,CASSQEGLAASYNEQFF,TGCGCCAGCAGCCAAGAAGGACTAGCGGCATCCTACAATGAGCAGTTCTTC
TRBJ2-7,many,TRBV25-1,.,CASSELGQFYEQYF,TGTGCCAGCAGTGAATTGGGGCAGTTCTACGAGCAGTACTTC
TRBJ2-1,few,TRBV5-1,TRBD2,CASSLVALAGDNEQFF,TGCGCCAGCAGCTTGGTAGCGCTAGCGGGGGACAATGAGCAGTTCTTC
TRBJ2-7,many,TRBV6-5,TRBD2,CASSYTGLAGVRHEQYF,TGTGCCAGCAGTTACACGGGACTAGCGGGAGTACGCCACGAGCAGTACTTC
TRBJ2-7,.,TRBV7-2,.,CASIEQVLSYEQYF,TGTGCCAGCATAGAACAGGTCCTCTCCTACGAGCAGTACTTC
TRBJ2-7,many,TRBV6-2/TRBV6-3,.,CASAGEIEQYF,TGTGCCAGCGCAGGGGAGATTGAGCAGTACTTC
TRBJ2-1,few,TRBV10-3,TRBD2,CATNPSGSYNEQFF,TGTGCCACCAACCCTAGCGGATCTTACAATGAGCAGTTCTTC
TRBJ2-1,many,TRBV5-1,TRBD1,CASNTGQGSYNEQFF,TGCGCCAGCAACACGGGACAGGGGTCCTACAATGAGCAGTTCTTC
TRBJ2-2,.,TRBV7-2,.,CASSFRRSTYTGELFF,TGTGCCAGCAGCTTCCGACGGTCAACTTACACCGGGGAGCTGTTTTTT
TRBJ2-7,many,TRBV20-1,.,CSASTWGNRGFYEQYF,TGCAGTGCTAGTACTTGGGGGAATCGGGGTTTTTACGAGCAGTACTTC
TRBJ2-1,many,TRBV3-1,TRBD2,CASSQTSGVGGEQFF,TGTGCCAGCAGCCAAACTAGCGGGGTTGGGGGTGAGCAGTTCTTC
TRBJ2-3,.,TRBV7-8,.,CASSSPTIDRSTDTQYF,TGTGCCAGCAGCTCACCTACAATAGACAGGAGCACAGATACGCAGTATTTT
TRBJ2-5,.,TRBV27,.,CASRGGGFGETQYF,TGTGCCAGCAGGGGAGGGGGATTCGGCGAGACCCAGTACTTC
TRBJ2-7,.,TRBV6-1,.,CASLRGEGLYEQYF,TGTGCCAGCTTAAGGGGGGAGGGCCTCTACGAGCAGTACTTC
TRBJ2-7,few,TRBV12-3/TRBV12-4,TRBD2,CASSRGLAGVGSAQYF,TGTGCCAGCAGCCGAGGACTAGCGGGAGTTGGATCGGCGCAGTACTTC
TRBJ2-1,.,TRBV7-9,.,CASSYGSTGRGNEQFF,TGTGCCAGCAGCTACGGATCAACGGGGAGAGGCAATGAGCAGTTCTTC
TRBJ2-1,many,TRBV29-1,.,CSVERGANEQFF,TGCAGCGTTGAGAGGGGTGCAAATGAGCAGTTCTTC
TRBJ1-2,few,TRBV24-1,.,CATSDSYGGSDYGYTF,TGTGCCACCAGTGATTCATACGGGGGATCTGACTATGGCTACACCTTC
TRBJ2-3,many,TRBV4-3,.,CASSQDISMSTDTQYF,TGCGCCAGCAGCCAAGATATTAGTATGAGCACAGATACGCAGTATTTT
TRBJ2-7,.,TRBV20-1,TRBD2,CSARDPAGVGTYEQYF,TGCAGTGCTAGGGACCCCGCGGGAGTTGGAACCTACGAGCAGTACTTC
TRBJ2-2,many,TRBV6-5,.,CASRGASGELFF,TGTGCCAGCAGGGGGGCGTCCGGGGAGCTGTTTTTT
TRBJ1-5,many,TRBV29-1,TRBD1,CSVRTGGPREPQHF,TGCAGCGTTAGGACAGGGGGCCCGAGGGAGCCCCAGCATTTT
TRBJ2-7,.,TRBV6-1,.,CATGRGLGYEQYF,TGTGCCACCGGGCGCGGACTTGGTTACGAGCAGTACTTC
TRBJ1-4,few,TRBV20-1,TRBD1,CSARGGDRRNEKLFF,TGCAGTGCTAGGGGTGGGGACAGAAGAAATGAAAAACTGTTTTTT
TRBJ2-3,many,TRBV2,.,CASSEIREHTDTQYF,TGTGCCAGCAGTGAAATACGGGAACACACAGATACGCAGTATTTT
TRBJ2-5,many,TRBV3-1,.,CASSPRLVDQETQYF,TGTGCCAGCAGCCCCCGGTTGGTAGACCAAGAGACCCAGTACTTC
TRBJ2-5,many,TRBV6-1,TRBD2,CASRGLAGPQETQYF,TGTGCCAGCAGGGGCCTAGCGGGTCCTCAAGAGACCCAGTACTTC
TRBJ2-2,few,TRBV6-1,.,CASTEGLGWLTGELFF,TGTGCCAGCACCGAAGGGTTAGGGTGGCTCACCGGGGAGCTGTTTTTT
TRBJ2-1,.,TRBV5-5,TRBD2,CASSLSAGAGYEQFF,TGTGCCAGCAGCTTGTCGGCGGGAGCTGGGTATGAGCAGTTCTTC
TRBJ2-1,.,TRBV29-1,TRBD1,CSVPRGNNEQFF,TGCAGCGTCCCCAGGGGGAACAATGAGCAGTTCTTC
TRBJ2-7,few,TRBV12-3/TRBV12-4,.,CASRAIGTPQGEQYF,TGTGCCAGCAGGGCGATCGGGACCCCGCAAGGCGAGCAGTACTTC
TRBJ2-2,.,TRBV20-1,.,CSARTKTITGELFF,TGCAGTGCTCGGACCAAGACCATCACCGGGGAGCTGTTTTTT
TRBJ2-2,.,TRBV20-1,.,CSAYHRDTGELFF,TGCAGTGCTTACCATAGGGACACCGGGGAGCTGTTTTTT
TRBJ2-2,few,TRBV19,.,CASSREWNGELFF,TGTGCCAGTAGTCGAGAGTGGAACGGGGAGCTGTTTTTT
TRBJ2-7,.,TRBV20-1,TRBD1,CSAGDYRGDYEQYF,TGCAGTGCTGGGGATTACAGGGGTGACTACGAGCAGTACTTC
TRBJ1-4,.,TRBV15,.,CATSRDPQGLRNEKLFF,TGTGCCACCAGCAGAGACCCCCAGGGGTTGCGGAATGAAAAACTGTTTTTT
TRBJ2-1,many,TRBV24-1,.,CATSDSGGRNPSGEQFF,TGTGCCACCAGTGATTCTGGTGGGAGGAATCCAAGTGGTGAGCAGTTCTTC
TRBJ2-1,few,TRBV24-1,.,CATSDWTGNSYNEQFF,TGTGCCACCAGTGATTGGACCGGGAACTCCTACAATGAGCAGTTCTTC
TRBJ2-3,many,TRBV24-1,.,CATSDLRAGHPTDTQYF,TGTGCCACCAGTGATTTACGAGCGGGACACCCCACAGATACGCAGTATTTT
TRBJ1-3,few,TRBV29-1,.,CSVAGRGGTIYF,TGCAGCGTTGCCGGGAGAGGGGGCACCATATATTTT
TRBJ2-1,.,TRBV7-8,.,CASSSNSREQFF,TGTGCCAGCAGCTCCAACTCTAGGGAGCAGTTCTTC
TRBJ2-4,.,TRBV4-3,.,CASSQAIGGAKNIQYF,TGCGCCAGCAGCCAAGCGATTGGTGGGGCCAAAAACATTCAGTACTTC